These 23 T cell receptor beta chains were sequenced from one sample in a study of T cell responses to AZD1222 COVID-19 vaccine. This table comes from immunoSEQ multiplex PCR, and its TCRdb copy is limited to in-frame clones, with some not included. This table holds 150,000 to 200,000 clones, 90% found once. The sequencing here drew on peripheral blood, taken 28 days after the second AZD1222 dose. Source of these receptors: an adult who received the AZD1222 COVID-19 vaccine.

This chain joins TRBV30 and TRBJ1-2, with no clear D. CDR1 GTSNPN and CDR2 SVGIG come from the germline V gene (reference sequence). This CDR3 is built from 13 residues. Trimming stripped 0 bases from V and 8 bases from J, with 13 bases between. CDR3 sequence: CAWSVNGAFGYTF. The CDR3 DNA reads as TGTGCCTGGAGTGTAAATGGTGCGTTCGGCTACACCTTC.

The rearrangement links TRBV4-2 to TRBJ1-6, with D unresolved. Germline CDR1 and CDR2: LGHNA and YNFKEQ. This CDR3 spans 15 amino acids. The ends were cut back, 1 base at V and 6 bases at J, with 10 bases in the middle. CDR3 nucleotides: TGTGCCAGCAGCCAAGTTGTATTACCTAATTCACCCCTCCACTTT. Protein product: CASSQVVLPNSPLHF.

The CDR3 nucleotides read TGTGCCAGCAGTGAATATCCGGGACAGGGCGGGAACACCGGGGAGCTGTTTTTT. This codes for CASSEYPGQGGNTGELFF. The rearrangement uses TRBV25-1 and TRBJ2-2, with TRBD1 matching 9 bases. Germline V gene lookup returns CDR1 MGHDK and CDR2 SYGVNS. After removal of 0 bases from V and 1 base from J, the junction contained 6 bases not matched to a gene. CDR3 length: 18 amino acids.

The chain combines TRBV20-1 with TRBJ1-1, with D hard to call. Germline V gene lookup returns CDR1 DFQATT and CDR2 SNEGSKA (reference sequence). The CDR3 has 11 amino acids. The V end was cut by 1 base, the J end by 5 bases, with 5 bases between. CDR3 nucleotide sequence: TGCAGTGCTAGAGGGATAACTGAAGCTTTCTTT. Translation gives CSARGITEAFF.

The rearrangement links TRBV30 to TRBJ2-3; possible D gene TRBD2, 6 bases. V was trimmed by 0 bases and J by 2 bases, leaving 9 bases between them. The CDR3 covers 14 residues. Germline lookup yields CDR1 GTSNPN and CDR2 SVGIG (reference sequence). The CDR3 region is CAWSVGRLTDTQYF. CDR3 coding DNA: TGTGCCTGGAGTGTAGGGAGGCTCACAGATACGCAGTATTTT.

The chain has TRBV5-1 and TRBJ2-1; 8 nucleotides match TRBD2. CDR3 length: 17 amino acids. V trimming: 0 bases; J trimming: 7 bases; junction bases outside the gene matches: 12. The V gene's germline CDR1 is SGHRS and CDR2 YFSETQ. The CDR3, as DNA: TGCGCCAGCAGCTTGGCGGTCCTGAGGACTAGCCCTAATGAGCAGTTCTTC. It specifies CASSLAVLRTSPNEQFF.

This clone was observed once. The chain carries TRBV6-5 and TRBJ2-3; tentative D call: TRBD2 (5 bases). V gave up 4 bases and J gave up 3 bases, with 11 bases separating them. The CDR3 runs 14 residues. CDR1 and CDR2 (germline): MNHEY, SVGAGI. CDR3 loop: CASSWISATDTQYF. The CDR3 DNA reads as TGTGCCAGCAGTTGGATTAGCGCGACAGATACGCAGTATTTT.

The chain is built from TRBV11-2 and TRBJ1-2, with D perhaps TRBD1 (6 bases). The CDR3 is 16 amino acids. V was clipped by 5 bases and J by 4 bases, with 20 bases between them. The germline gives CDR1 SGHAT, CDR2 FQNNGV. The CDR3 region has the DNA TGTGCCAGCAGCCCACAAGCGGGGGGCAGGGGCTATGGCTACACCTTC. This sequence encodes CASSPQAGGRGYGYTF.

V is TRBV28 and J is TRBJ2-1; the D gene is possibly TRBD1 (6 bases). CDR3 length equals 15 residues. Trimming removed 4 bases from V and 9 bases from J, with 19 bases in between. Germline loops: CDR1 MDHEN, CDR2 SYDVKM. The CDR3 region has the DNA TGTGCCAGCAGTTCAGGGGACCTTGGATCGCGTGAGCAGTTCTTC. Translating gives CASSSGDLGSREQFF.

The chain employs TRBV7-9 and TRBJ1-4; the D is unclear. Trimming cost V 2 bases and J 3 bases, with 10 bases left between them. Germline CDR1 and CDR2: SEHNR and FQNEAQ (reference sequence). The CDR3 covers 15 residues. The CDR3 DNA follows: TGTGCCAGCAGCTTATTGGCAGCCTCTAATGAAAAACTGTTTTTT. It translates to CASSLLAASNEKLFF.

This clone was recorded once. This chain links TRBV4-3 with TRBJ2-6; tentatively, D is TRBD1 or TRBD2 (6 bases each). The CDR3 has 19 residues. CDR1 and CDR2 (germline): LGHNA, YSLEER. The V end was cut by 0 bases, the J end by 0 bases, with 15 bases between. This CDR3 reads CASSQERGTPFSGANVLTF. The CDR3 DNA follows: TGCGCCAGCAGCCAAGAAAGGGGGACTCCCTTCTCTGGGGCCAACGTCCTGACTTTC.

The genes are TRBV5-1 and TRBJ2-7; D ambiguous. Germline lookup yields CDR1 SGHRS and CDR2 YFSETQ. V was cut by 3 bases and J by 3 bases, with 10 bases left in between. The CDR3 runs to 13 residues. The CDR3: CASSYEQIYEQYF. CDR3 bases: TGCGCCAGCAGCTACGAACAAATCTACGAGCAGTACTTC.

Only a few counts were recorded for this clone. The chain has TRBV24-1 and TRBJ1-4, with D maybe TRBD1 (5 bases). Trimming removed 5 bases from V and 7 bases from J, with 16 bases in between. The CDR3 is 15 amino acids. Germline V lookup: CDR1 KGHDR, CDR2 SFDVKD. CDR3: CATSVPTGGGEKLFF. The CDR3 coding sequence is TGTGCCACCAGTGTCCCTACGGGGGGTGGTGAAAAACTGTTTTTT.

The chain uses TRBV2 and TRBJ1-3; TRBD1 might be the D (6 bases). CDR3 length: 15 amino acids. The V end was cut by 4 bases, the J end by 0 bases, with 10 bases between. Per the germline V gene, CDR1 is SNHLY and CDR2 is FYNNEI. CDR3 sequence: CASSGTADSGNTIYF. In nucleotides, the CDR3 is TGTGCCAGCAGTGGGACAGCGGACTCTGGAAACACCATATATTTT.

This chain joins TRBV7-2 and TRBJ1-2; 11 nucleotides line up with TRBD1. J lost 5 bases, V lost 3 bases, and 5 bases had no gene match. The CDR3 extends over 15 amino acids. CDR1 SGHTA and CDR2 FQGNSA come from the germline V gene. The CDR3 nucleotides are TGTGCCAGCAGCTTCCGGGACAGGGGGATGTATGGCTACACCTTC. Protein: CASSFRDRGMYGYTF.

The J gene is TRBJ1-4, the V gene TRBV6-5, with D possibly TRBD1 on 6 matching bases. The germline CDR1 and CDR2 sequences are MNHEY and SVGAGI. The CDR3 length is 16 residues. V lost 2 bases, J lost 4 bases, and 14 bases lay in between. CDR3 DNA: TGTGCCAGCAGTTACGCCACAGGGTGGGGTAATGAAAAACTGTTTTTT. Its protein is CASSYATGWGNEKLFF.

This clone is a singleton in its sample. V gene TRBV7-2 combines with J gene TRBJ2-5, with a tentative D call TRBD2 (5 bases). Trimming stripped 4 bases from V and 1 base from J, with 10 bases between. The CDR3 spans 14 residues. Germline lookup yields CDR1 SGHTA and CDR2 FQGNSA. This CDR3 is CASSSTLAQETQYF. The CDR3 nucleotides are TGTGCCAGCAGCTCAACGCTAGCCCAAGAGACCCAGTACTTC. The full variable domain, with the rest looked up from reference TRBV7-2 and TRBJ2-5, is GAGVSQSPSNKVTEKGKDVELRCDPISGHTALYWYRQSLGQGLEFLIYFQGNSAPDKSGLPSDRFSAERTGGSVSTLTIQRTQQEDSAVYLCASSSTLAQETQYFGPGTRLLVL.

This clone was seen more than once but under ten times. The chain combines TRBV19 with TRBJ1-4, with a possible D match to TRBD1 (5 bases). Germline lookup yields CDR1 LNHDA and CDR2 SQIVND (reference sequence). Trimming took 11 bases from V and 7 from J, leaving 20 bases between them. The CDR3 spans 14 residues. The CDR3 DNA is TGTGCCTCCTGCCACCCCGCAGGGCCTGAAAAACTGTTTTTT. Its translation is CASCHPAGPEKLFF.

V is TRBV11-2 and J is TRBJ1-6, with 10 bases fitting TRBD1. The germline V gene encodes CDR1 SGHAT and CDR2 FQNNGV. The ends lost 5 bases at V and 10 bases at J; junction bases unmatched: 5. This CDR3 contains 14 residues. The CDR3 loop reads CASSTRQGASPLHF. CDR3 DNA: TGTGCCAGCAGCACCCGACAGGGGGCCTCACCCCTCCACTTT. The whole variable domain, filled in from reference TRBV11-2 and TRBJ1-6, reads EAGVAQSPRYKIIEKRQSVAFWCNPISGHATLYWYQQILGQGPKLLIQFQNNGVVDDSQLPKDRFSAERLKGVDSTLKIQPAKLEDSAVYLCASSTRQGASPLHFGNGTRLTVT.

The V gene is TRBV7-2, the J gene TRBJ1-1; weak D call: TRBD1 (5 bases). V shed 5 bases and J shed 2 bases, with 15 bases lying between them. Germline loops: CDR1 SGHTA, CDR2 FQGNSA. This CDR3 is 15 amino acids long. Written as DNA, the CDR3 is TGTGCCAGCAGCCCTAGGGGCCCTATTAACACTGAAGCTTTCTTT. It codes for CASSPRGPINTEAFF.

This chain links TRBV7-9 with TRBJ2-1, with a tentative D call TRBD2 (5 bases). CDR1 and CDR2 (germline): SEHNR, FQNEAQ (reference sequence). There are 17 residues in the CDR3. With 5 bases removed from V and 7 bases from J, the gap between germline ends came to 24 bases. The CDR3 here is CASSKTGPENRGNEQFF. CDR3 nucleotides: TGTGCCAGCAGCAAAACGGGTCCTGAAAACCGGGGTAATGAGCAGTTCTTC.

This clone was counted once. This sequence joins TRBV19 and TRBJ2-1; D is uncertain. The V end was cut by 7 bases, the J end by 0 bases, with 19 bases between. The germline gives CDR1 LNHDA, CDR2 SQIVND (reference sequence). This CDR3 is built from 17 residues. CDR3 sequence: CASTMPGGSSSYNEQFF. In DNA, the CDR3 is TGTGCCAGTACCATGCCGGGCGGTTCAAGCTCCTACAATGAGCAGTTCTTC.

This sequence joins TRBV5-1 and TRBJ1-3; 7 bases are shared with TRBD1. This CDR3 region has 16 residues. V lost 4 bases to trimming and J lost 0 bases; unmatched junction nucleotides: 7. Germline V CDR1 and CDR2: SGHRS, YFSETQ. The CDR3 is CASSRGGTVSGNTIYF. The CDR3 DNA reads as TGCGCCAGCAGCCGAGGAGGGACAGTCTCTGGAAACACCATATATTTT.